Following are 10 T cell receptor beta chains from one sample sequenced in a study of T-cell memory formation after mild COVID-19. TCRdb re-called the 5' RACE reads through MiXCR, storing one row per CDR3 protein. This sample has approximately 300,000 distinct CDR3 sequences; 15% to 20% occur once, and the top ten carry about a fifth. The source material was PBMCs or a T cell subset sorted from them (not recorded which). Receptor source: a man aged 18-30 years who had mild COVID-19 (a few samples of this study predate the infection). Cell type and time point are not known.

This clonotype was seen at least ten times. V and J are TRBV12-3 or TRBV12-4 and TRBJ2-3; TRBD2 agrees at 10 bases. Trimming at V came to 6 bases and at J to 4 bases, leaving 7 bases not matched to a gene. The CDR3 contains 15 residues. Written as DNA, the CDR3 is TGTGCCAGCAGCCCTACTAGCGGGGCCGCAGATACGCAGTATTTT. Translated, it gives CASSPTSGAADTQYF.

V is TRBV12-5 and J is TRBJ1-1; 8 nucleotides agree with TRBD1. The V segment lost 6 bases and the J segment 1 base; nucleotides outside the gene matches: 4. There are 14 residues in the CDR3. Germline CDR1 reads LGHNT; CDR2 reads FRNRAP. This CDR3 is CASGPTGANTEAFF. CDR3 bases: TGTGCTAGTGGGCCGACAGGGGCGAACACTGAAGCTTTCTTT. Complete variable domain (other parts from reference TRBV12-5 and TRBJ1-1): DARVTQTPRHKVTEMGQEVTMRCQPILGHNTVFWYRQTMMQGLELLAYFRNRAPLDDSGMPKDRFSAEMPDATLATLKIQPSEPRDSAVYFCASGPTGANTEAFFGQGTRLTVV.

This clonotype has just a few counts. The chain is built from TRBV21-1 and TRBJ2-7; whether TRBD1, the table's D call, matches the DNA was not checked. TRBV21-1 is a pseudogene. The CDR3 runs to 15 residues. The CDR3 here is CASSKSTGPPYEQYV. CDR3 nucleotide sequence: TGTGCCAGCAGCAAATCTACAGGGCCGCCCTACGAGCAGTACGTC.

This clonotype was observed a few times. This chain uses TRBV6-5 with TRBJ1-1, with D maybe TRBD1 (6 bases). Germline CDR1 MNHEY, CDR2 SVGAGI. This CDR3 is 11 amino acids long. Between the trimmed V and J ends, which lost 6 bases and 7 bases, there was a span of 9 bases. The CDR3 spells CASSSGHEAFF. DNA of the CDR3: TGTGCCAGCAGCTCGGGACATGAAGCTTTCTTT.

The gene calls are TRBV2 and TRBJ2-3; 8 nucleotides match TRBD2. The CDR3 contains 16 residues. In germline, CDR1 is SNHLY, CDR2 FYNNEI. J gave up 2 bases and V 2 bases, and 6 bases lay outside the gene matches. The CDR3 spells CASSEMQRGLTDTQYF. The CDR3, as DNA: TGTGCCAGCAGTGAAATGCAGCGGGGGCTCACAGATACGCAGTATTTT.

This clonotype was seen a few times. This rearrangement joins TRBV28 to TRBJ2-3; no firm D call. Germline V gene lookup returns CDR1 MDHEN and CDR2 SYDVKM. V lost 7 bases, J lost 4 bases, and 18 bases lay in between. This CDR3 is built from 15 residues. The CDR3 reads CASNGRTQPADTQYF. CDR3 bases: TGTGCCAGCAACGGCCGGACCCAACCCGCAGATACGCAGTATTTT.

Many counts were recorded for this clonotype. This chain uses TRBV12-3 or TRBV12-4 with TRBJ2-7; D is unclear. This CDR3 has 12 residues. Trimming cost V 5 bases and J 0 bases, with 5 bases left between them. The CDR3 here is CASSGPSYEQYF. The CDR3 nucleotides read TGTGCCAGCAGTGGTCCCTCCTACGAGCAGTACTTC.

This clonotype has a handful of counts. J is TRBJ1-1 and V is TRBV7-2; D is uncertain. Trimming removed 1 base from V and 1 base from J, with 7 bases in between. Germline CDR1 SGHTA, CDR2 FQGNSA. CDR3 size: 14 residues. The chain's CDR3 is CASSLVYGNTEAFF. DNA of the CDR3: TGTGCCAGCAGCTTAGTATATGGGAACACTGAAGCTTTCTTT.

V is TRBV6-5 and J is TRBJ1-5; D call uncertain. The ends were cut back, 5 bases at V and 0 bases at J, with 17 bases in the middle. The germline V gene has CDR1 MNHEY and CDR2 SVGAGI. This CDR3 has 17 residues. As DNA, the CDR3 is TGTGCCAGCAGTCCGATAGGACGGTACTATAGCAATCAGCCCCAGCATTTT. This encodes CASSPIGRYYSNQPQHF.

This clonotype came up many times. The chain carries TRBV6-1 and TRBJ2-1, with 8 bases that match TRBD1. CDR3 length: 17 residues. CDR1 MNHNS and CDR2 SASEGT come from the germline V gene. The J segment lost 3 bases and the V segment lost 7 bases, leaving 14 bases of the junction unmatched. Written as DNA, the CDR3 is TGTGCCAGCATTGTGAACCCAGGGGGCGGCCGCTACAATGAGCAGTTCTTC. Its protein product is CASIVNPGGGRYNEQFF.